The subject of this entry is one T cell receptor (beta chain). The record originates from a study of blood T cell repertoires in COVID-19. Study-wide context: T cells, B-cell-depleted T cells, or PBMCs supplied cDNA or gDNA.

Original methodology: Estimation of nucleated cell counts relied on the amplification of reference gene primers. Clones were read by immunoSEQ multiplex PCR, and TCRdb kept only the in-frame ones, dropping some. V, J and clone size derive from that table, while D and trimming were established from the DNA sequence. The sample lists some 120,000 clones; roughly 80% were seen once. The CDR3 covers 16 residues. Unmatched junction bases numbered 8, after V lost 2 bases and J lost 1 base. CDR1 is MNHNS, CDR2 SASEGT, per germline. The sequencing input was peripheral blood. V gene TRBV6-1 combines with J gene TRBJ2-7, with TRBD1 matching 7 bases. This TCR was sampled from an older woman with acute or convalescent COVID-19. The CDR3 spells CASSELTGLGSYEQYF. In DNA form, the CDR3 reads TGTGCCAGCAGTGAATTGACAGGGTTGGGATCCTACGAGCAGTACTTC.